This T cell receptor (beta chain) was found in a study of blood T cell repertoires in COVID-19. The J segment lost 0 bases and the V segment lost 7 bases, leaving 8 bases of the junction unmatched. Germline CDR1 reads SNHLY; CDR2 reads FYNNEI. This CDR3 is 17 amino acids long. Libraries were prepared by immunoSEQ multiplex PCR; TCRdb keeps only in-frame clonotypes and omits some of them. Here the sample spans 140,000 to 150,000 clones, around four fifths being singletons. This chain links TRBV2 with TRBJ1-4; TRBD1 matches at 10 bases. This TCR was sampled from a woman aged 40 to 50 who had recovered from COVID-19. The specimen was PBMCs or T cells enriched from blood (not recorded which). CDR3 sequence (DNA): TGTGCCAGCATCTGGGACAGGGGAAGGGCAACTAATGAAAAACTGTTTTTT. Translated, it gives CASIWDRGRATNEKLFF.